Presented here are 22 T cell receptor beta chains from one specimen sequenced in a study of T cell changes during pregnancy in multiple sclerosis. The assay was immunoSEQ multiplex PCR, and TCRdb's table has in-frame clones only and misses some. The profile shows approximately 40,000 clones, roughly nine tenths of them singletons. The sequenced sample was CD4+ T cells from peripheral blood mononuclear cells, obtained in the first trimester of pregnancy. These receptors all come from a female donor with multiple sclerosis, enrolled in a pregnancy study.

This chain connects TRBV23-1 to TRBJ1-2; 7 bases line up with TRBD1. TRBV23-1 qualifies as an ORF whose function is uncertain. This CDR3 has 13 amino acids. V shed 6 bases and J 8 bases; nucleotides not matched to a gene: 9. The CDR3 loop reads CASSQDRMDGYTF. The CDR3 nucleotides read TGCGCCAGCAGCCAGGACAGGATGGACGGCTACACCTTC.

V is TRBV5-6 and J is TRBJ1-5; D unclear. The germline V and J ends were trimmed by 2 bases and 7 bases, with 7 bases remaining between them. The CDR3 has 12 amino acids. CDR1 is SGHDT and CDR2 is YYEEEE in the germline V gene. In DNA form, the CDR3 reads TGTGCCAGCAGCTTAGGAGACCAGCCCCAGCATTTT. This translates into CASSLGDQPQHF.

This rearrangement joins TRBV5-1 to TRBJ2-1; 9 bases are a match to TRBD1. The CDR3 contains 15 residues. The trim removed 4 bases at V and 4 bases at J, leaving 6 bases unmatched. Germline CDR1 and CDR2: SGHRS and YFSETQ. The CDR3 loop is CASSPGQGGYNEQFF. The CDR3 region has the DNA TGCGCCAGCAGCCCGGGACAGGGTGGATACAATGAGCAGTTCTTC.

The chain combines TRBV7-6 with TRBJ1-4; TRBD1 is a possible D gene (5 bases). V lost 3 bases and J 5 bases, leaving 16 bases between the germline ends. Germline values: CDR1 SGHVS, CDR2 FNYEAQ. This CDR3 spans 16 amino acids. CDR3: CASSFGQGVLNEKLFF. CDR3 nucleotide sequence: TGTGCCAGCAGCTTTGGGCAAGGGGTGCTCAATGAAAAACTGTTTTTT. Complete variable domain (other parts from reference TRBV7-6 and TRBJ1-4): GAGVSQSPRYKVTKRGQDVALRCDPISGHVSLYWYRQALGQGPEFLTYFNYEAQQDKSGLPNDRFSAERPEGSISTLTIQRTEQRDSAMYRCASSFGQGVLNEKLFFGSGTQLSVL.

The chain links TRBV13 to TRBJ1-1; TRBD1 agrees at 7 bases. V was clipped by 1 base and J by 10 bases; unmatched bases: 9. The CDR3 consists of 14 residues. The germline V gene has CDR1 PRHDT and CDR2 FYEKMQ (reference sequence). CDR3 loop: CASSLEEGAGIAFF. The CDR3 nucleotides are TGTGCCAGCAGCTTAGAGGAGGGGGCAGGTATAGCTTTCTTT. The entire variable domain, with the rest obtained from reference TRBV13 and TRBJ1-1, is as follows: AAGVIQSPRHLIKEKRETATLKCYPIPRHDTVYWYQQGPGQDPQFLISFYEKMQSDKGSIPDRFSAQQFSDYHSELNMSSLELGDSALYFCASSLEEGAGIAFFGQGTRLTVV.

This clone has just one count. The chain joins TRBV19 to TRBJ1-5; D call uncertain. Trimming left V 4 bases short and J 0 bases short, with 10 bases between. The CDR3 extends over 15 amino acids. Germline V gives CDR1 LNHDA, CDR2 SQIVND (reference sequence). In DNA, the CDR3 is TGTGCCAGTAGTAAGATAGCGGATAGCAATCAGCCCCAGCATTTT. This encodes CASSKIADSNQPQHF.

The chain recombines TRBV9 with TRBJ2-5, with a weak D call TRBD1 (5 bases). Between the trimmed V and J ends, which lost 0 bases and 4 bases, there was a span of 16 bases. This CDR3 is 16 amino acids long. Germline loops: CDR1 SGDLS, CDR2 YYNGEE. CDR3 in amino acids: CASSVGGASGPETQYF. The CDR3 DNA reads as TGTGCCAGCAGCGTAGGAGGAGCGTCAGGGCCAGAGACCCAGTACTTC.

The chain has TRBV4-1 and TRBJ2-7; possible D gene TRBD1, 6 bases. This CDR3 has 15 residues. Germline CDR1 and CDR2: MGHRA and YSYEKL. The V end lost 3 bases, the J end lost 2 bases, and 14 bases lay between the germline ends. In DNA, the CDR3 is TGCGCCAGCAGCCATGACGACAGGAACCCCTACGAGCAGTACTTC. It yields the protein CASSHDDRNPYEQYF.

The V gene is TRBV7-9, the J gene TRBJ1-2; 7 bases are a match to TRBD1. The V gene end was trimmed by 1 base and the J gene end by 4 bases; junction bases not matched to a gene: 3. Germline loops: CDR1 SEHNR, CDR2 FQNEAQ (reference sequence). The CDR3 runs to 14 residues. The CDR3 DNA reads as TGTGCCAGCAGCTTAGTAGAGGGGGCCTATGGCTACACCTTC. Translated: CASSLVEGAYGYTF. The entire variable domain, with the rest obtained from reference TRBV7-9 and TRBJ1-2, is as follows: DTGVSQNPRHKITKRGQNVTFRCDPISEHNRLYWYRQTLGQGPEFLTYFQNEAQLEKSRLLSDRFSAERPKGSFSTLEIQRTEQGDSAMYLCASSLVEGAYGYTFGSGTRLTVV.

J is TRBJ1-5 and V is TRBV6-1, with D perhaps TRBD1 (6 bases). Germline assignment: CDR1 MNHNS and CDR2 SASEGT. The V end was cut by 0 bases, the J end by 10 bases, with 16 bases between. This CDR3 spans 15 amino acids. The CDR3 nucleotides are TGTGCCAGCAGTGAAGCCCCACAGGGTGCGAGTCCCCAGCATTTT. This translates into CASSEAPQGASPQHF.

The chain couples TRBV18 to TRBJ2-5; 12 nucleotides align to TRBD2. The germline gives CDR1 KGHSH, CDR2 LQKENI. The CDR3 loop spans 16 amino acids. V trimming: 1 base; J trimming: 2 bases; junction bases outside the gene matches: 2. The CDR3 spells CASSPRTSGIQETQYF. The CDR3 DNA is TGTGCCAGCTCACCACGGACTAGCGGGATTCAAGAGACCCAGTACTTC.

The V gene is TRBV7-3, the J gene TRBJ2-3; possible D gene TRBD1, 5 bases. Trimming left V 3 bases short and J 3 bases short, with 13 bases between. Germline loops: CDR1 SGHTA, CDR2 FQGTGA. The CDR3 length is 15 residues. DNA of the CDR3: TGTGCCAGCAGCTTTTTTAGCAAGGGGACAGATACGCAGTATTTT. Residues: CASSFFSKGTDTQYF.

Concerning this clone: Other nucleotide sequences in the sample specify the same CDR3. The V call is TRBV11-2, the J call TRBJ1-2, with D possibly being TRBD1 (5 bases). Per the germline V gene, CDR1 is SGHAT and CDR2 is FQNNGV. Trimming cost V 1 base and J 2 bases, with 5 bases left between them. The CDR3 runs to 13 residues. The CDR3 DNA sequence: TGTGCCAGCAGCTTAGGGACAAACTATGGCTACACCTTC. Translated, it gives CASSLGTNYGYTF. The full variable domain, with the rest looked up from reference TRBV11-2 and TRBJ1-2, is EAGVAQSPRYKIIEKRQSVAFWCNPISGHATLYWYQQILGQGPKLLIQFQNNGVVDDSQLPKDRFSAERLKGVDSTLKIQPAKLEDSAVYLCASSLGTNYGYTFGSGTRLTVV.

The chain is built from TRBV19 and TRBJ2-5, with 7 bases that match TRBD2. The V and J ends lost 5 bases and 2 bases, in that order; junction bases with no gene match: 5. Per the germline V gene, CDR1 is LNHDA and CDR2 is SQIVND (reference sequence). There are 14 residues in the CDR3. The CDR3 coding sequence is TGTGCCAGTAGTCCCGGGACTATACAAGAGACCCAGTACTTC. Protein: CASSPGTIQETQYF.

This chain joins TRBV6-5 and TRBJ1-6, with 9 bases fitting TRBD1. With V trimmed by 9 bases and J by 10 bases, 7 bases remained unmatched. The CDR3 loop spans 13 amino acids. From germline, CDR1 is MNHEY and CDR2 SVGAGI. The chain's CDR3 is CASRGQGNSPLHF. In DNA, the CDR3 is TGTGCCAGTCGGGGACAGGGAAACTCACCCCTCCACTTT.

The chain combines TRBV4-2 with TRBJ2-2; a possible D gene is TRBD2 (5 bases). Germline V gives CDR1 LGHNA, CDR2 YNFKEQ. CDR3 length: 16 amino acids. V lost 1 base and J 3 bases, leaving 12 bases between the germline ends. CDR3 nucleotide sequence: TGTGCCAGCAGCCAAGGCCGGACTGGTTACACCGGGGAGCTGTTTTTT. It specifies CASSQGRTGYTGELFF.

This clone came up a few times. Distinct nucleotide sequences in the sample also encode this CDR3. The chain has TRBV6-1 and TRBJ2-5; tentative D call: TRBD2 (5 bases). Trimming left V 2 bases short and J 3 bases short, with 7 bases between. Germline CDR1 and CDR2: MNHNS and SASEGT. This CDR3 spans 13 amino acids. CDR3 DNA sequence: TGTGCCAGCAGTGAATCGGGGAAAGAGACCCAGTACTTC. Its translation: CASSESGKETQYF.

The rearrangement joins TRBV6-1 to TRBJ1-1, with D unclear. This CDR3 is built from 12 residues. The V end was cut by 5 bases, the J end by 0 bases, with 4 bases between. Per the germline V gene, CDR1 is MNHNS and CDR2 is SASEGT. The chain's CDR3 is CASSLMNTEAFF. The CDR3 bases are TGTGCCAGCAGTCTTATGAACACTGAAGCTTTCTTT.

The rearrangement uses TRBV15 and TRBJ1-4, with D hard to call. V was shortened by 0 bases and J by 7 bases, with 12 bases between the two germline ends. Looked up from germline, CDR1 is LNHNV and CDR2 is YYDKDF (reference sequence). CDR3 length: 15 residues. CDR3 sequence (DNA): TGTGCCACCAGCAGAGATGGAGACCTGGCTGAAAAACTGTTTTTT. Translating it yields CATSRDGDLAEKLFF.

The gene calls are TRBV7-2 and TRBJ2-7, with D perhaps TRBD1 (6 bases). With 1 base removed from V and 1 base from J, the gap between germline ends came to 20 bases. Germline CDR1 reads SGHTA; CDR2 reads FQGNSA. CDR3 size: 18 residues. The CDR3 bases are TGTGCCAGCAGCTTAGGCGGGTTTCGGGGACACAAGTCCTACGAGCAGTACTTC. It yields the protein CASSLGGFRGHKSYEQYF.

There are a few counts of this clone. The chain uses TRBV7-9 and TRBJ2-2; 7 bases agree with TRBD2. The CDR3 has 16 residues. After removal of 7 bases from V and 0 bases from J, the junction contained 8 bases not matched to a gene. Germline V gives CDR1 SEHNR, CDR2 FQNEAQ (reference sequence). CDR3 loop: CASKRGVGSNTGELFF. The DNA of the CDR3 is TGTGCCAGCAAGCGGGGTGTAGGATCGAACACCGGGGAGCTGTTTTTT. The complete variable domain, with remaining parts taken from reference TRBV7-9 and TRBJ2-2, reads DTGVSQNPRHKITKRGQNVTFRCDPISEHNRLYWYRQTLGQGPEFLTYFQNEAQLEKSRLLSDRFSAERPKGSFSTLEIQRTEQGDSAMYLCASKRGVGSNTGELFFGEGSRLTVL.

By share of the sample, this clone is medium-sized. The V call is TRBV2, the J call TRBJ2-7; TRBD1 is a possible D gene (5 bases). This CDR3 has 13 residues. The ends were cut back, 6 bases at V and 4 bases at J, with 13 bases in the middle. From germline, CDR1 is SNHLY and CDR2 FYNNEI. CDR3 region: CASSTYRQYEQYF. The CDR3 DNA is TGTGCCAGCAGCACTTATCGACAGTACGAGCAGTACTTC.